This T cell receptor beta chain was captured in a study of graft-versus-host responses after intestinal transplantation. Germline-derived CDR1 and CDR2 are ENHRY and SYGVKD. Germline trimming cut 5 bases from V and 1 base from J; bases unmatched to any gene: 1. There are 14 residues in the CDR3. Findings and caveats of the study: Early after transplant, HvG clones declined as circulating GvH clones peaked. In patients with graft-donor T cell macrochimerism, allograft graft-versus-host to host-versus-graft clonal ratios were high. Marrow from the recipient contained GvH clones, some of which had appeared first in ileum or blood.

A word on this clone: The antigen is undetermined.

Sequencing used immunoSEQ multiplex PCR; TCRdb keeps in-frame clones, though not all of them. The sample records roughly 64,000 clones, 85% to 95% being singletons. This chain joins TRBV10-3 and TRBJ2-7, with 11 bases lining up with TRBD2. The receptor was derived from a human donor who was the organ donor for an intestinal transplant. This material consisted of unstimulated CD8+ T cells sorted from spleen or lymph node cells, taken before transplant. CDR3 protein: CAISIAGGSYEQYF. As DNA, the CDR3 is TGTGCCATCAGTATAGCGGGAGGGTCCTACGAGCAGTACTTC.